This TCR beta chain appears in the sequencing data of a study of cytomegalovirus exposure and HLA in healthy donors. Notes on the study in general: Analyzed later, association rates of TCRs varied across HLA loci, with DRB1 most and HLA-C fewest. A list of more than 150 TCR beta chains associated with cytomegalovirus was given. HLA alleles were associated with 15,000 to 20,000 TCR beta sequences in a later analysis at 0.05 false discovery rate.

13 Jbeta primers and 60 Vbeta primers were used for the PCR. The assay was immunoSEQ multiplex PCR, and TCRdb's table has in-frame clones only and misses some. This table has approximately 190,000 clones, about 13% appearing once. This clone was observed a handful of times. Its antigen is unknown. The origin of this receptor is a man between 50 and 59 years old in good health and CMV-seropositive. The source material was PBMCs.

In DNA form, the CDR3 reads TGTGCCAGCAGCCCGGGACCCAGGGGTTTAGGGGAGACCCAGTACTTC. As protein: CASSPGPRGLGETQYF. The V call is TRBV9, the J call TRBJ2-5; maybe TRBD1 (6 bases). CDR1 SGDLS and CDR2 YYNGEE come from the germline V gene. The CDR3 totals 16 residues. Trimming took 4 bases from V and 5 from J, leaving 21 bases between them.